The 17 T cell receptor beta chains in this list originate from one sample, sequenced in a study of post-analysis software for immune sequencing data. Points from the study as a whole: With TRBV5-6, TRBV5-1 and TRBV20-1 included, five TRBV segments were more frequent in patients than in controls.

Included in the TCR beta cDNA libraries were unique molecular identifiers. TCRdb fed the PCR reads into MiXCR, producing one record per CDR3 protein. The top ten hold approximately 4.3% of the sample, which has hundreds of thousands of distinct CDR3 sequences, 53% seen once. No cognate antigen is known for these TCRs. Sequencing was carried out using blood. These receptors all come from a girl under 18 with multiple sclerosis.

This clonotype occurred once. The V gene is TRBV7-7, the J gene TRBJ1-5; no clear D gene. Trimming shortened V by 3 bases and J by 1 base, and 10 bases separated the two germline ends. Germline CDR1 and CDR2: SSHAT and FNYEAQ (reference sequence). The CDR3 consists of 15 residues. This CDR3 is CASSFGRESNQPQHF. DNA for the CDR3: TGTGCCAGCAGCTTTGGGAGGGAGAGCAATCAGCCCCAGCATTTT.

This clonotype was seen ten or more times. The genes are TRBV5-6 and TRBJ2-5; the match to TRBD1 covers 7 bases. Germline lookup yields CDR1 SGHDT and CDR2 YYEEEE. With V trimmed by 4 bases and J by 5 bases, 8 bases remained unmatched. The CDR3 is 14 amino acids. CDR3 in amino acids: CASSTIQGRETQYF. The CDR3 bases are TGTGCCAGCAGCACTATACAGGGGCGGGAGACCCAGTACTTC.

The rearrangement links TRBV20-1 to TRBJ2-1; D may be TRBD1 or TRBD2 (6 bases each). Germline loops: CDR1 DFQATT, CDR2 SNEGSKA (reference sequence). V lost 4 bases to trimming and J lost 5 bases, with 21 bases between them. This CDR3 has 16 amino acids. In nucleotides, the CDR3 is TGCAGTGCTAACGACCCTTTGGGGGGCCTTGACAATGAGCAGTTCTTC. This sequence encodes CSANDPLGGLDNEQFF.

This sequence joins TRBV7-3 and TRBJ2-5; 14 nucleotides agree with TRBD2. V trimming: 5 bases; J trimming: 4 bases; junction bases outside the gene matches: 9. The CDR3 runs to 17 residues. CDR1 SGHTA and CDR2 FQGTGA come from the germline V gene. DNA for the CDR3: TGTGCCAGCAGCATCGGGACTAGCGGGAGACTTGGAGAGACCCAGTACTTC. Its translation: CASSIGTSGRLGETQYF.

The genes are TRBV11-2 and TRBJ2-3, with D unresolved. V lost 1 base, J lost 10 bases, and 9 bases lay in between. This CDR3 has 12 residues. In germline, CDR1 is SGHAT, CDR2 FQNNGV. CDR3 DNA: TGTGCCAGCAGCTTAGCGTTTGTTCCGCAGTATTTT. Protein sequence: CASSLAFVPQYF.

This sequence joins TRBV6-6 and TRBJ2-7; 8 nucleotides match TRBD1. Trimming removed 5 bases from V and 2 bases from J; junction bases left unmatched: 8. In germline, CDR1 is MNHNY, CDR2 SVGAGI (reference sequence). This CDR3 region has 15 residues. The CDR3, as DNA: TGTGCCAGCAGTCTCCGACAGGGGACCCCCTACGAGCAGTACTTC. Translated, it gives CASSLRQGTPYEQYF.

This clonotype was detected a few times. This chain links TRBV12-3 or TRBV12-4 with TRBJ2-7, with D perhaps given as TRBD1 or TRBD2 (5 bases each). CDR3 length: 14 residues. V lost 6 bases and J 7 bases, leaving 19 bases between the germline ends. CDR3 region: CASRKSGLRDEQYF. In DNA form, the CDR3 reads TGTGCCAGCAGAAAATCGGGGCTCCGGGATGAGCAGTACTTC.

This clonotype appeared a single time. The chain carries TRBV18 and TRBJ1-1; weak D call: TRBD1 (5 bases). Per the germline V gene, CDR1 is KGHSH and CDR2 is LQKENI. The ends were cut back, 2 bases at V and 3 bases at J, with 22 bases in the middle. This CDR3 has 18 residues. CDR3 region: CASSPIGYRGTGDTEAFF. CDR3 in DNA: TGTGCCAGCTCACCAATTGGATATCGGGGGACTGGAGACACTGAAGCTTTCTTT.

The chain has TRBV7-9 and TRBJ2-1; 8 bases fit TRBD1. After removal of 4 bases from V and 7 bases from J, the junction contained 12 bases not matched to a gene. Germline assignment: CDR1 SEHNR and CDR2 FQNEAQ (reference sequence). CDR3 size: 16 residues. CDR3 region: CASSYYTGGRGNEQFF. CDR3 nucleotides: TGTGCCAGCAGCTATTACACAGGGGGTAGGGGTAATGAGCAGTTCTTC.

The V gene is TRBV2, the J gene TRBJ1-1; no clear D gene. Per the germline V gene, CDR1 is SNHLY and CDR2 is FYNNEI. V was shortened by 7 bases and J by 0 bases, with 9 bases between the two germline ends. The length of the CDR3 is 13 residues. The CDR3 region is CASNVGMNTEAFF. CDR3 sequence (DNA): TGTGCCAGCAACGTCGGGATGAACACTGAAGCTTTCTTT. The variable domain in full, completed from reference TRBV2 and TRBJ1-1, reads EPEVTQTPSHQVTQMGQEVILRCVPISNHLYFYWYRQILGQKVEFLVSFYNNEISEKSEIFDDQFSVERPDGSNFTLKIRSTKLEDSAMYFCASNVGMNTEAFFGQGTRLTVV.

The V call is TRBV7-9, the J call TRBJ2-3, with unresolved D. This CDR3 comprises 14 residues. V lost 1 base to trimming and J lost 3 bases, with 8 bases between them. The germline CDR1 and CDR2 sequences are SEHNR and FQNEAQ (reference sequence). This CDR3 is CASSLELVTDTQYF. CDR3 nucleotide sequence: TGTGCCAGCAGCTTAGAGCTAGTGACAGATACGCAGTATTTT. Full variable domain (rest looked up from reference TRBV7-9 and TRBJ2-3): DTGVSQNPRHKITKRGQNVTFRCDPISEHNRLYWYRQTLGQGPEFLTYFQNEAQLEKSRLLSDRFSAERPKGSFSTLEIQRTEQGDSAMYLCASSLELVTDTQYFGPGTRLTVL.

The chain couples TRBV5-1 to TRBJ2-5; 8 nucleotides line up with TRBD1. The J call is in doubt because the DNA end fits TRBJ2-7 better. The germline V gene has CDR1 SGHRS and CDR2 YFSETQ. The CDR3 has 14 amino acids. The CDR3 sequence is CASSWGTGNGEQYF. CDR3 DNA: TGCGCCAGCAGCTGGGGGACAGGCAACGGCGAGCAGTACTTC.

The chain carries TRBV29-1 and TRBJ2-5; TRBD1 matches at 9 bases. V gave up 6 bases and J gave up 5 bases; unmatched junction bases: 7. The V gene's germline CDR1 is SQVTM and CDR2 ANQGSEA. The CDR3 totals 13 residues. The CDR3 spells CSVGQGPYETQYF. The CDR3 region has the DNA TGCAGCGTGGGACAGGGACCTTACGAGACCCAGTACTTC.

Only a few counts were recorded for this clonotype. This chain links TRBV18 with TRBJ1-2, with D possibly TRBD1 on 6 matching bases. The CDR3 covers 16 residues. Germline CDR1 and CDR2: KGHSH and LQKENI. V lost 1 base and J 1 base, leaving 13 bases between the germline ends. In DNA, the CDR3 is TGTGCCAGCTCACCACTCTCAGGGGATAGTAACTATGGCTACACCTTC. Amino acid sequence: CASSPLSGDSNYGYTF.

This clonotype was picked up a small number of times. The DNA for the CDR3 is TGTGCCAGCAGTTCCACCGGGACAGTTCGTGAGCAGTTCTTC. Its protein product is CASSSTGTVREQFF. The chain joins TRBV6-5 to TRBJ2-1, with 7 bases fitting TRBD1. CDR1 is MNHEY, CDR2 SVGAGI, per germline. V dropped 4 bases and J dropped 9; count of bases not matched to a gene: 9. There are 14 residues in the CDR3.

This clonotype was recorded a few times. The chain carries TRBV9 and TRBJ1-2; 7 bases are shared with TRBD1. Trimming cost V 0 bases and J 5 bases; bases outside gene matches: 7. The germline V gene encodes CDR1 SGDLS and CDR2 YYNGEE. The CDR3 has 15 amino acids. The CDR3 spells CASSVEGAKNYGYTF. CDR3 bases: TGTGCCAGCAGCGTAGAGGGGGCCAAGAATTATGGCTACACCTTC.

The rearrangement joins TRBV7-9 to TRBJ2-1; a possible D gene is TRBD2 (6 bases). Germline CDR1 SEHNR, CDR2 FQNEAQ (reference sequence). Trimming left V 5 bases short and J 6 bases short, with 17 bases between. The CDR3 loop spans 15 amino acids. The CDR3 bases are TGTGCCAGCAGCGGAGCGGGTCGGAGACGCAATGAGCAGTTCTTC. Its translation is CASSGAGRRRNEQFF. Full variable domain (outside the CDR3, taken from reference TRBV7-9 and TRBJ2-1): DTGVSQNPRHKITKRGQNVTFRCDPISEHNRLYWYRQTLGQGPEFLTYFQNEAQLEKSRLLSDRFSAERPKGSFSTLEIQRTEQGDSAMYLCASSGAGRRRNEQFFGPGTRLTVL.